The sequence of this T cell receptor beta chain was determined in a study of regulatory T cells in long-lasting Graves disease. Study-level findings and limits: When disease was persistent, TRBV28, TRBJ1-2 and TRBJ2-5 were the favored segments.

Arm-PCR of CDR3 regions with iRepertoire HTBI primers generated TCR beta libraries. TCRdb analysed the multiplex PCR reads with MiXCR anew, one entry per CDR3 protein. The sample includes 400,000 to 500,000 distinct CDR3 sequences, 15% of them seen just once. Specified time point: newly diagnosed GD, antithyroid drugs for less than 3 months. TCR sequences were obtained from RNA taken from PBMCs. Of note for this clonotype: Its target is unknown.

Germline V CDR1 and CDR2: DFQATT, SNEGSKA (reference sequence). The trim removed 4 bases at V and 5 bases at J, leaving 8 bases unmatched. CDR3 size: 15 residues. The same specimen was also included in a second study, on T cells in Graves' hyperthyroidism and ophthalmopathy.

The V call is TRBV20-1, the J call TRBJ2-3, with TRBD2 matching over 11 bases. The TCR sequence derives from a middle-aged woman with Graves disease. The sequencing used peripheral blood mononuclear cells (PBMCs), collected at new diagnosis, from a patient treated with antithyroid drugs. In nucleotides, the CDR3 is TGCAGTGCTACCAGGACTAGCGGGCGGAGAGATACGCAGTATTTT. It is translated as CSATRTSGRRDTQYF.